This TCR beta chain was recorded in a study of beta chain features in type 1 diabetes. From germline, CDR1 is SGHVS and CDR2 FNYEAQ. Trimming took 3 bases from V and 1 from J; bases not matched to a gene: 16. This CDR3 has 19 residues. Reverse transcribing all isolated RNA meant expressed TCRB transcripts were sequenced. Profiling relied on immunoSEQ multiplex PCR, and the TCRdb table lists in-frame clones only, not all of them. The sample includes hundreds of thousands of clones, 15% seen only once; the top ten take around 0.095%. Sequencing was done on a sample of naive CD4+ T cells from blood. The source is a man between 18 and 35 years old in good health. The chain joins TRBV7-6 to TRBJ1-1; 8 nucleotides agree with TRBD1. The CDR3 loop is CASSFRLMRQGTRNTEAFF. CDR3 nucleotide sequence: TGTGCCAGCAGCTTCCGCCTTATGAGACAGGGGACAAGGAACACTGAAGCTTTCTTT.